This T cell receptor beta chain was sequenced in a study of blood T cell repertoires in COVID-19 (dated by TCRdb to the early 2020s). Regarding the complete study: Samples covering the acute and convalescent phases of COVID-19 were provided by collaborators in the United States, Italy and Spain. Where available, HLA class I and class II types were obtained from metadata supplied by the sample provider rather than from assay-based typing. The material from the prospective study consisted of cDNA or gDNA derived from T cells, B-cell-depleted T cells, or PBMCs. Sample metadata almost always included a de-identified subject ID, COVID-19 status, age in years and sex. A freely available public database, intended as a resource for researchers studying the immune response to SARS-CoV-2, is where the repertoires were released. Samples were obtained from the ongoing ImmuneRACE study (first 160 participants) and from over a thousand subjects provided by 6 global collaborators. Subjects who had been exposed to COVID-19, were actively infected with it, or had recovered from it provided the deeply sampled blood TCRbeta repertoires that made up the dataset.

The paper's findings and limits, for the study overall: The amount of clinical and demographic metadata varied by source and participant and was provided uncurated.

Enrolling through a virtual design, the prospective study's participants ranged in age from roughly 18 to 95 years and lived across some 22 United States geographic areas. In the prospective study, participants were assigned to cohorts based on the clinical history participants reported in a screening survey and a study questionnaire. Recovered participants in ImmuneRACE Cohort 3 were defined as having two consecutive negative NP/OP PCR tests, clearance from a healthcare professional, or resolution of symptoms. Mobile phlebotomists in the prospective study collected whole blood, serum and a nasopharyngeal or oropharyngeal swab from every participant. Prospective study participants could optionally give additional blood draws and questionnaires over an approximately two-month period. Before DNA extraction, blood samples from the prospective study were shipped at room temperature or frozen. Here V drops 0 bases and J drops 2 bases, and the junction holds 2 bases not matched to any gene. The CDR3 starts with the cysteine, ends with the phenylalanine, and has 15 residues. Only the CDR3 part of the read is kept: 45 bases, read in frame from the first base. CDR1 and CDR2 are read off the germline V gene as SGHRS and YFSETQ.

For this clone: The antigen this receptor binds is unknown. Qualities for individual bases were not recorded, and no much larger clone is one base off.

TCRbeta CDR3 regions were amplified from genomic DNA by means of the immunoSEQ Assay, a bias-controlled multiplex PCR. As for the authors' bioinformatics: The number of nucleated cells in each sample was estimated by amplification of reference gene primers within the assay. Sequence reads were collapsed and filtered to measure the absolute abundance of every unique TCRbeta CDR3 rearrangement. For each sample, productive Simpson clonality was calculated as the square root of Simpson's diversity index across productive rearrangements. TCRdb took this table from immuneACCESS and kept in-frame rearrangements with V and J called. Such tables lack part of the clones; where checked against another copy, unresolved V genes explain under half of the gap, and the rest is unexplained. V and J calls and clone size are given by that table; D and trimming were obtained from the DNA. Within this sample are 130,000 to 150,000 clones, with about four fifths of them counted one time only. The leading ten clones occupy approximately 9.1% of the sample.

The sample consisted of PBMCs or T cells enriched from blood (not recorded which). Rearrangement joined TRBV5-1 to TRBJ2-5; 9 nucleotides in the junction match TRBD1. The receptor was derived from a man in his fifties or sixties who had recovered from COVID-19. The CDR3: CASSLDGTGQETQYF. The DNA sequence is given as TGCGCCAGCAGCTTGGACGGGACAGGGCAAGAGACCCAGTACTTC. Full variable domain (CDR3 extended with the reference TRBV5-1 and TRBJ2-5 proteins): KAGVTQTPRYLIKTRGQQVTLSCSPISGHRSVSWYQQTPGQGLQFLFEYFSETQRNKGNFPGRFSGRQFSNSRSEMNVSTLELGDSALYLCASSLDGTGQETQYFGPGTRLLVL.